The 21 T cell receptor beta chains reported below all come from one sample, sequenced in a study. TCRdb reanalysed the 5' RACE reads using MiXCR and keeps one entry per CDR3 protein. The sample shows approximately 40,000 distinct CDR3 sequences, under 25% of them seen only once. Treg sorting used a CD4+CD25+CD127-/low gate. The sample taken for sequencing was Tregs sorted from blood. Receptors originate from a female donor with breast cancer.

V and J are TRBV9 and TRBJ2-6; 8 bases are shared with TRBD1. The CDR3 totals 20 residues. CDR1 SGDLS and CDR2 YYNGEE come from the germline V gene. Trimming removed 4 bases from V and 2 bases from J; junction bases left unmatched: 17. The CDR3 DNA reads TGTGCCAGCAGCCCCCGACAGGGGTGGATTGGAGGGCCTGGGGCCAACGTCCTGACTTTC. The encoded protein is CASSPRQGWIGGPGANVLTF. Variable domain in full (rest from reference TRBV9 and TRBJ2-6): DSGVTQTPKHLITATGQRVTLRCSPRSGDLSVYWYQQSLDQGLQFLIQYYNGEERAKGNILERFSAQQFPDLHSELNLSSLELGDSALYFCASSPRQGWIGGPGANVLTFGAGSRLTVL.

The rearrangement uses TRBV7-9 and TRBJ2-7, with 7 bases aligning to TRBD2. V lost 4 bases and J lost 8; bases outside the gene matches: 5. This CDR3 region has 12 residues. Germline values: CDR1 SEHNR, CDR2 FQNEAQ (reference sequence). The CDR3 is CASSYIAGQQYF. CDR3 nucleotides: TGTGCCAGCAGCTATATAGCGGGCCAGCAGTACTTC.

The chain uses TRBV29-1 and TRBJ1-1; D gene unclear. Trimming pared 5 bases from V and 5 bases from J, leaving 6 bases between. The CDR3 contains 10 residues. In germline, CDR1 is SQVTM, CDR2 ANQGSEA. The CDR3 coding sequence is TGCAGCGTTTGGGAAACTGAAGCTTTCTTT. It translates to CSVWETEAFF.

This chain uses TRBV28 with TRBJ1-2, with D unresolved. The CDR3 is made up of 13 amino acids. Germline CDR1 MDHEN, CDR2 SYDVKM. V was trimmed by 6 bases and J by 3 bases, leaving 11 bases between them. CDR3 loop: CASRRPGDYGYTF. The CDR3 DNA reads TGTGCCAGCAGACGGCCCGGAGACTATGGCTACACCTTC.

About this clonotype: A read error may explain this, as a much larger clone is one base away. J is TRBJ2-1 and V is TRBV5-1, with 8 bases lining up with TRBD2. Germline V gene data show CDR1 as SGHRS and CDR2 as YFSETQ. This CDR3 is built from 15 residues. The CDR3 sequence is CASSLGGGSHNEQFF. The CDR3 DNA follows: TGCGCCAGCAGCCTCGGGGGGGGCTCCCACAATGAGCAGTTCTTC.

Concerning this clonotype itself: A much larger clone lies a single base off, so this may be a read error. The chain employs TRBV7-2 and TRBJ1-2; 9 bases are a match to TRBD1. The CDR3 spans 13 residues. CDR1 and CDR2 from the germline V gene are SGHTA and FQGNSA. CDR3 sequence: CASSPRDRDGYAF. The CDR3 nucleotides are TGTGCCAGCAGCCCTCGGGACAGGGACGGCTACGCCTTC. Based on the CDR3 plus reference TRBV7-2 and TRBJ1-2, the full variable domain is GAGVSQSPSNKVTEKGKDVELRCDPISGHTALYWYRQSLGQGLEFLIYFQGNSAPDKSGLPSDRFSAERTGGSVSTLTIQRTQQEDSAVYLCASSPRDRDGYAFGSGTRLTVV.

V is TRBV7-3 and J is TRBJ2-2; TRBD2 matches at 9 bases. This CDR3 spans 17 amino acids. Per germline, CDR1 SGHTA and CDR2 FQGTGA. With 5 bases clipped from V and 1 base from J, the junction kept 8 bases outside the gene matches. CDR3 residues: CASSPRLAGLNTGELFF. The CDR3 nucleotides are TGTGCCAGCAGCCCACGCCTAGCGGGATTGAACACCGGGGAGCTGTTTTTT.

J is TRBJ1-5 and V is TRBV19; weak D call: TRBD1 (5 bases). This CDR3 comprises 15 residues. V was clipped by 6 bases and J by 2 bases, with 14 bases between them. Germline CDR1 and CDR2: LNHDA and SQIVND (reference sequence). The DNA of the CDR3 is TGTGCCAGTAGACCCCGGGGGGATCGCAATCAGCCCCAGCATTTT. The encoded protein is CASRPRGDRNQPQHF.

This clonotype was seen a handful of times. Here the CDR3 reads CASSLTRDSHYF. In DNA, the CDR3 is TGTGCCAGCAGCTTAACCCGGGACAGCCATTACTTC. The chain has TRBV11-2 and TRBJ2-5, with 7 bases that match TRBD1. CDR1 SGHAT and CDR2 FQNNGV come from the germline V gene. V dropped 2 bases and J dropped 14; count of bases not matched to a gene: 8. This CDR3 contains 12 residues. The full variable domain, in which reference TRBV11-2 and TRBJ2-5 provide the parts outside the CDR3, is EAGVAQSPRYKIIEKRQSVAFWCNPISGHATLYWYQQILGQGPKLLIQFQNNGVVDDSQLPKDRFSAERLKGVDSTLKIQPAKLEDSAVYLCASSLTRDSHYFGPGTRLLVL.

There are many counts of this clonotype. V is TRBV7-9 and J is TRBJ1-1; no definite D call. V was clipped by 4 bases and J by 4 bases, with 16 bases between them. CDR3 length: 15 amino acids. CDR1 is SEHNR and CDR2 is FQNEAQ in the germline V gene (reference sequence). CDR3 DNA: TGTGCCAGCAGCTCGTCGGACGGAGGTATCACTGAAGCTTTCTTT. This gives the protein CASSSSDGGITEAFF.

The rearrangement uses TRBV20-1 and TRBJ2-1; TRBD2 aligns across 11 bases. The germline CDR1 and CDR2 sequences are DFQATT and SNEGSKA (reference sequence). Trimming at V came to 5 bases and at J to 5 bases, leaving 8 bases not matched to a gene. This CDR3 has 15 amino acids. The DNA for the CDR3 is TGCAGTGCTTCTCCAGGGACTAGCGGACACAATGAGCAGTTCTTC. Amino acids: CSASPGTSGHNEQFF.

The rearrangement joins TRBV27 to TRBJ2-7; D unclear. Trimming cost V 6 bases and J 1 base, with 10 bases left between them. Germline CDR1 MNHEY, CDR2 SMNVEV (reference sequence). The CDR3 runs 13 residues. The CDR3 is CASSSGPSYEQYF. CDR3 in DNA: TGTGCCAGCAGCTCAGGACCATCCTACGAGCAGTACTTC.

This clonotype appeared a single time. This rearrangement joins TRBV12-3 or TRBV12-4 to TRBJ1-5, with D tentatively TRBD1 (5 bases). CDR3 length: 14 amino acids. V lost 5 bases and J 1 base, leaving 9 bases between the germline ends. CDR3 DNA sequence: TGTGCCAGCAGTGGGACCGAAAGCAATCAGCCCCAGCATTTT. It encodes CASSGTESNQPQHF.

This clonotype was counted a few times. Germline is not matched at one junction end, which may reflect a read error. The J gene is TRBJ1-1, the V gene TRBV30; perhaps TRBD1 as D (5 bases). This CDR3 is 14 amino acids long. Germline V gene data show CDR1 as GTSNPN and CDR2 as SVGIG (reference sequence). The CDR3 spells CAWSVTGMNTKAFF. Written as DNA, the CDR3 is TGTGCCTGGAGTGTAACAGGAATGAACACTAAAGCTTTCTTT.

There are a few counts of this clonotype. CDR3 protein: CASSLFGPAQYF. The DNA of the CDR3 is TGTGCCAGCAGCCTCTTTGGTCCAGCGCAGTATTTT. The chain combines TRBV28 with TRBJ2-3; D not resolved. Trimming took off 6 bases at V and 10 bases at J, with 14 bases between the two ends. This CDR3 has 12 residues. Per germline, CDR1 MDHEN and CDR2 SYDVKM. The complete variable domain, with remaining parts taken from reference TRBV28 and TRBJ2-3, reads DVKVTQSSRYLVKRTGEKVFLECVQDMDHENMFWYRQDPGLGLRLIYFSYDVKMKEKGDIPEGYSVSREKKERFSLILESASTNQTSMYLCASSLFGPAQYFGPGTRLTVL.

This clonotype occurred many times. The chain uses TRBV12-3 or TRBV12-4 and TRBJ1-5; 11 bases align to TRBD1. V lost 5 bases and J lost 4; bases outside the gene matches: 4. The CDR3 has 15 amino acids. CDR3 protein: CASSSGQGANQPQHF. CDR3 nucleotides: TGTGCCAGCAGTAGCGGACAGGGGGCGAATCAGCCCCAGCATTTT.

This clonotype was observed many times. The chain recombines TRBV10-3 with TRBJ2-1; D possibly corresponds to TRBD2 (5 bases). The CDR3 runs to 16 residues. Germline V gives CDR1 ENHRY, CDR2 SYGVKD. V was trimmed by 0 bases and J by 7 bases, leaving 16 bases between them. CDR3 in amino acids: CAISESTGPRGNEQFF. The CDR3 DNA reads TGTGCCATCAGTGAGTCGACCGGGCCTCGGGGTAATGAGCAGTTCTTC.

Points on this clonotype: A clone one base away is much larger, so this may be a read error. The V gene is TRBV3-1, the J gene TRBJ2-5, with D perhaps matching TRBD2 (6 bases). The germline gives CDR1 LGHDT, CDR2 YNNKEL (reference sequence). CDR3 size: 14 residues. CDR3 region: CAGSAGSIQETQYF. The CDR3 DNA follows: TGTGCCGGCAGCGCGGGGAGCATACAAGAGACCCAGTACTTC.

This clonotype was seen a handful of times. The chain employs TRBV24-1 and TRBJ2-5, with 9 bases that match TRBD1. The V gene end was trimmed by 7 bases and the J gene end by 2 bases; junction bases not matched to a gene: 4. The CDR3 is 14 amino acids. Per germline, CDR1 KGHDR and CDR2 SFDVKD. The chain's CDR3 is CATRDRGLQETQYF. The CDR3 bases are TGTGCCACCAGGGACAGGGGTCTGCAAGAGACCCAGTACTTC.

This clonotype was found a few times. This sequence joins TRBV27 and TRBJ2-7; D is undetermined. The CDR3 runs 13 residues. Germline loops: CDR1 MNHEY, CDR2 SMNVEV (reference sequence). Trimming took 5 bases from V and 3 from J, leaving 11 bases between them. CDR3 sequence reads: CASSLNQYYEQYF. Here the CDR3 DNA reads TGTGCCAGCAGTCTTAACCAATACTACGAGCAGTACTTC.

The chain recombines TRBV28 with TRBJ2-7, with TRBD1 matching 10 bases. The CDR3 has 15 residues. Germline V gene data show CDR1 as MDHEN and CDR2 as SYDVKM. V lost 6 bases to trimming and J lost 3 bases; unmatched junction nucleotides: 8. The CDR3 loop is CASSYPGQGYYEQYF. CDR3 DNA sequence: TGTGCCAGCAGCTATCCGGGACAGGGGTACTACGAGCAGTACTTC.